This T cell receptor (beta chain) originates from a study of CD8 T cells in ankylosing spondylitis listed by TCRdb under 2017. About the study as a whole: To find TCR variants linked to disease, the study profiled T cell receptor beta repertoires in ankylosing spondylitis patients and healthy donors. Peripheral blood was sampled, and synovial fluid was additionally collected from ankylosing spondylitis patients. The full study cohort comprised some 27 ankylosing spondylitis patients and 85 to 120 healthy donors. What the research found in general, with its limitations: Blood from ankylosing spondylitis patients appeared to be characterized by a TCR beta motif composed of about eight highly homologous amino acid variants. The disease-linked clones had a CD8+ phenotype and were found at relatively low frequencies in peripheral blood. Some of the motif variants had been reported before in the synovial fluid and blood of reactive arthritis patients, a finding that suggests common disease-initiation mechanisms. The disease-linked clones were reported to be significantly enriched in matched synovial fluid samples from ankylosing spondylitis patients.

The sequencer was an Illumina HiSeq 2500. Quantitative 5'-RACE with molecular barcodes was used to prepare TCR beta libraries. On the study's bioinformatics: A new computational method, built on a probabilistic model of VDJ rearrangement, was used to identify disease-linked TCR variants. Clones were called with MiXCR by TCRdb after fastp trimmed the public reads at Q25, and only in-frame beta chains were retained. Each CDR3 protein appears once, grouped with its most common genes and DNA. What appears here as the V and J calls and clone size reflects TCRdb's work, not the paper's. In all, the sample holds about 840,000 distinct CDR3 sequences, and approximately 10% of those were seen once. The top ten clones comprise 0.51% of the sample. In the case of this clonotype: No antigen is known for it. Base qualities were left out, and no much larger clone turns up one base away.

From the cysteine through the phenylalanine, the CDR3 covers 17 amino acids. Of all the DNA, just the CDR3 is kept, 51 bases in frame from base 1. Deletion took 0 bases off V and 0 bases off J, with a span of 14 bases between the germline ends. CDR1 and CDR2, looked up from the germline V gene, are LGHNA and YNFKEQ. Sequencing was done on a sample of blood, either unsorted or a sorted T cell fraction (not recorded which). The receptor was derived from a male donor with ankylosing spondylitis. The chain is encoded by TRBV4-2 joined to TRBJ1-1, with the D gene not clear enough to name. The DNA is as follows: TGTGCCAGCAGCCAAGAGAGAAGAACAGATATGAACACTGAAGCTTTCTTT. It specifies CASSQERRTDMNTEAFF.